Each of the 8 T cell receptor beta chains below was sequenced from the same sample in a study of T cells in Graves' hyperthyroidism and ophthalmopathy. TCR beta CDR3 regions were amplified from RNA. The primer set for the first-round RT-PCR of the TCR CDR3 was HTBI. One entry per CDR3 protein, called by TCRdb with MiXCR from the multiplex PCR reads. The data show fewer than 200,000 distinct CDR3 sequences, over 7.5% seen once. Specimen: blood. The receptors were gathered from a woman aged 18-30 years with Graves' hyperthyroidism that later progressed to Graves' ophthalmopathy.

The V and J genes are TRBV6-6 and TRBJ2-7; D is unclear. Germline loops: CDR1 MNHNY, CDR2 SVGAGI (reference sequence). V lost 0 bases, J lost 8 bases, and 17 bases lay in between. The CDR3 is 15 amino acids. The CDR3 DNA reads as TGTGCCAGCAGTTACTCGGGCCGAAGGGCAGATAAGCAGTACTTC. Amino acid sequence: CASSYSGRRADKQYF.

This rearrangement joins TRBV6-9 to TRBJ2-7; D perhaps matches TRBD1 (5 bases). CDR1 is MNHGY, CDR2 SVAAGI, per germline. The germline V and J ends were trimmed by 3 bases and 3 bases, with 18 bases remaining between them. This CDR3 region has 16 residues. The CDR3 is CASSYPNRTNYYEQYF. For the CDR3, the DNA is TGTGCCAGCAGTTACCCCAACAGGACGAACTACTACGAGCAGTACTTC.

The chain carries TRBV3-1 and TRBJ2-1; possible D gene TRBD1, 5 bases. Germline CDR1 and CDR2: LGHDT and YNNKEL (reference sequence). V gave up 0 bases and J gave up 5 bases, with 8 bases separating them. CDR3 length equals 14 residues. Here the CDR3 DNA reads TGTGCCAGCAGCCAAGACAGGGTCAACAATGAGCAGTTCTTC. Amino acid sequence: CASSQDRVNNEQFF.

This clonotype has ten or more counts. The CDR3 here is CASSPWGQTYNEQFF. The CDR3 region has the DNA TGTGCCAGCAGCCCATGGGGACAGACCTACAATGAGCAGTTCTTC. The chain recombines TRBV11-2 with TRBJ2-1, with TRBD1 matching over 7 bases. The CDR3 length is 15 residues. V gave up 5 bases and J gave up 2 bases; unmatched junction bases: 6. The germline gives CDR1 SGHAT, CDR2 FQNNGV.

This clonotype was recorded many times. This rearrangement joins TRBV25-1 to TRBJ1-1; D ambiguous. The CDR3 is made up of 14 amino acids. Deletions cut 3 bases from V and 4 bases from J, with 12 bases between. CDR1 is MGHDK and CDR2 is SYGVNS in the germline V gene. CDR3 protein: CASSETGYGTEAFF. In nucleotides, the CDR3 is TGTGCCAGCAGTGAGACCGGGTATGGCACTGAAGCTTTCTTT.

This clonotype was observed at least ten times. The chain has TRBV20-1 and TRBJ2-1, with unresolved D. The CDR3 has 13 residues. Per germline, CDR1 DFQATT and CDR2 SNEGSKA (reference sequence). The ends were cut back, 6 bases at V and 2 bases at J, with 11 bases in the middle. CDR3 amino acids: CSAPATAYNEQFF. For the CDR3, the DNA is TGCAGTGCCCCGGCGACCGCCTACAATGAGCAGTTCTTC.

The rearrangement uses TRBV7-6 and TRBJ2-2, with no clear D. Germline-derived CDR1 and CDR2 are SGHVS and FNYEAQ. The CDR3 has 15 amino acids. Trimming took off 4 bases at V and 1 base at J, with 10 bases between the two ends. CDR3 residues: CASSSFRENTGELFF. The CDR3 nucleotides read TGTGCCAGCAGCTCCTTTAGGGAGAACACCGGGGAGCTGTTTTTT.

In its sample, this clonotype was seen many times. V and J are TRBV7-8 and TRBJ1-6, with D tentatively TRBD1 (6 bases). CDR3 size: 14 residues. V shed 8 bases and J shed 7 bases, with 15 bases lying between them. The germline V gene has CDR1 SGHVS and CDR2 FQNEAQ. The CDR3 sequence is CASGTLGFNSPLHF. In DNA form, the CDR3 reads TGTGCCAGCGGGACACTTGGTTTCAATTCACCCCTCCACTTT. The full variable domain, its missing parts supplied by reference TRBV7-8 and TRBJ1-6, is GAGVSQSPRYKVAKRGQDVALRCDPISGHVSLFWYQQALGQGPEFLTYFQNEAQLDKSGLPSDRFFAERPEGSVSTLKIQRTQQEDSAVYLCASGTLGFNSPLHFGNGTRLTVT.